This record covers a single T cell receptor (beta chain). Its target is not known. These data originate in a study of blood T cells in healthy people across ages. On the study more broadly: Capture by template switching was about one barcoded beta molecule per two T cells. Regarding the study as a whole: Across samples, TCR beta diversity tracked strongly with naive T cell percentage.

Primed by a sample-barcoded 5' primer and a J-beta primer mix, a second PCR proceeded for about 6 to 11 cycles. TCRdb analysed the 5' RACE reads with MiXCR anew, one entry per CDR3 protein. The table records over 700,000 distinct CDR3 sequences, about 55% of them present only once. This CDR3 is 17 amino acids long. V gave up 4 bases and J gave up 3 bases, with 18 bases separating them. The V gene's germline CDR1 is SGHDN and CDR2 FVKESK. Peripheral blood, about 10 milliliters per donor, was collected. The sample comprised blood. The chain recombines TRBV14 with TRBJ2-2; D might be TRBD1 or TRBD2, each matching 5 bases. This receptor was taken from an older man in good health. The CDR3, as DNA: TGTGCCAGCAGCCTACGAGGGGTGCGAGCGGACACCGGGGAGCTGTTTTTT. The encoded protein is CASSLRGVRADTGELFF.